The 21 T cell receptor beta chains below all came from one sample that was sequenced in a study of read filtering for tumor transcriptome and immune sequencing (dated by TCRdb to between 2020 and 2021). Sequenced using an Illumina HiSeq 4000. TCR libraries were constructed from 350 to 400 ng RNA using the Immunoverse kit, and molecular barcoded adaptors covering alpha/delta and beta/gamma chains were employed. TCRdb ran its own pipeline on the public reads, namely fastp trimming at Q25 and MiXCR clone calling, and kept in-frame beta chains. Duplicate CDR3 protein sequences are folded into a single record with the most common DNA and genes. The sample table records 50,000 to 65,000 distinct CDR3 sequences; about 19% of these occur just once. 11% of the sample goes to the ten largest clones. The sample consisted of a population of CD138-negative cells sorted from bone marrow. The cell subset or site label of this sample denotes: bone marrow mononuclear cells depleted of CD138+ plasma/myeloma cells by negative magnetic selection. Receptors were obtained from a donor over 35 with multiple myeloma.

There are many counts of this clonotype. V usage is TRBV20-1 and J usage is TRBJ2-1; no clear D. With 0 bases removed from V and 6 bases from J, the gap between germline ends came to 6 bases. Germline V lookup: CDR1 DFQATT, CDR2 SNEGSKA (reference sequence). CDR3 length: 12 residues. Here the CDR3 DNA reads TGCAGTGCTAGAGAGGGGTTCAATGAGCAGTTCTTC. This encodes CSAREGFNEQFF.

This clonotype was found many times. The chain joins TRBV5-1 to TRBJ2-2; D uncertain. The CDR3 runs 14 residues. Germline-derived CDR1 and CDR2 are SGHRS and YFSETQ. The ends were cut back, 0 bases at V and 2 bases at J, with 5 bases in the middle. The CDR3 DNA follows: TGCGCCAGCAGCTTGGGACTTAACACCGGGGAGCTGTTTTTT. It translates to CASSLGLNTGELFF.

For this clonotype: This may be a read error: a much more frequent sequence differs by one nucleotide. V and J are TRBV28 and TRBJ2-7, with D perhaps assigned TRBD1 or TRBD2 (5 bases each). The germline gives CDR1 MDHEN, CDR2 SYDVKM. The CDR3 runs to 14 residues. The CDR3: CASTNWGSSYELYF. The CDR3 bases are TGTGCCAGCACCAATTGGGGGAGCTCCTACGAGCTGTACTTC.

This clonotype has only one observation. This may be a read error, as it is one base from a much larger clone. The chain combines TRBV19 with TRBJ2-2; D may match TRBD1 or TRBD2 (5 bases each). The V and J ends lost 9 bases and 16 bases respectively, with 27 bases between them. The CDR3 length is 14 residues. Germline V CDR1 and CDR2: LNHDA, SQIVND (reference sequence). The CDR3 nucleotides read TGTGCCAGAGATCCGGGACCGGGATATGAAGGGCCGTTTTTT. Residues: CARDPGPGYEGPFF.

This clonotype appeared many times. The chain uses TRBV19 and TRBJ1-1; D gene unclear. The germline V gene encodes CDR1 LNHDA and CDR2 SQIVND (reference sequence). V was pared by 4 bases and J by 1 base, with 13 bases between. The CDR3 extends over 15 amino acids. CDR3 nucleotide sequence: TGTGCCAGTAGTACCCTACTCGTAGGGAACACTGAAGCTTTCTTT. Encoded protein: CASSTLLVGNTEAFF. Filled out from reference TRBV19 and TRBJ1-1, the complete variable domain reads DGGITQSPKYLFRKEGQNVTLSCEQNLNHDAMYWYRQDPGQGLRLIYYSQIVNDFQKGDIAEGYSVSREKKESFPLTVTSAQKNPTAFYLCASSTLLVGNTEAFFGQGTRLTVV.

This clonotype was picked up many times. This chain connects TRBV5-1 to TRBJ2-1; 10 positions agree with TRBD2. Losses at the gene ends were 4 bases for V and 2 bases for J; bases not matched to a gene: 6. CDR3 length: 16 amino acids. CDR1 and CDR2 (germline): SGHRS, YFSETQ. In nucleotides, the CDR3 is TGCGCCAGCAGCCAAAGGACTAGCGGCCCCTACAATGAGCAGTTCTTC. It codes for CASSQRTSGPYNEQFF. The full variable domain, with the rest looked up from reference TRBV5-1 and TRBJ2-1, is KAGVTQTPRYLIKTRGQQVTLSCSPISGHRSVSWYQQTPGQGLQFLFEYFSETQRNKGNFPGRFSGRQFSNSRSEMNVSTLELGDSALYLCASSQRTSGPYNEQFFGPGTRLTVL.

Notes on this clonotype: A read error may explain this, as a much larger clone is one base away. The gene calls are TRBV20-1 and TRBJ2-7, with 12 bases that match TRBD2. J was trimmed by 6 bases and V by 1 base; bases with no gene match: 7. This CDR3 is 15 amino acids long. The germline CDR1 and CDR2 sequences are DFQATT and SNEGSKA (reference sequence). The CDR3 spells CSARALAGGRSEQYF. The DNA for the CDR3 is TGCAGTGCTAGAGCCCTAGCGGGAGGGAGAAGCGAGCAGTACTTC.

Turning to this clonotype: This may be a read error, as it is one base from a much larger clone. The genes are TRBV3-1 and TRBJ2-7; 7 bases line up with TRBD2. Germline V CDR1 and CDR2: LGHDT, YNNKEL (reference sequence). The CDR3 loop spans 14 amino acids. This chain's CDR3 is CAGSVSGSSYEQYF. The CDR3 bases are TGTGCCGGCAGCGTTAGCGGGTCCTCCTACGAGCAGTACTTC.

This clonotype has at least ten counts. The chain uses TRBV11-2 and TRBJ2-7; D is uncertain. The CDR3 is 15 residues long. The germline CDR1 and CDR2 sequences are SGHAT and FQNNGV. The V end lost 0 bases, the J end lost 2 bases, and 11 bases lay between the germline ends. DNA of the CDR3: TGTGCCAGCAGCTTAGATGGTGGACGGCCCTACGAGCAGTACTTC. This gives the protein CASSLDGGRPYEQYF.

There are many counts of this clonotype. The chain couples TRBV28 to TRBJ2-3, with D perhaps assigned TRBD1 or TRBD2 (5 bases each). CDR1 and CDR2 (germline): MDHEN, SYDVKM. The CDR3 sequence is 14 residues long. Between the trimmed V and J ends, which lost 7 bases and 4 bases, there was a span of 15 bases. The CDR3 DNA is TGTGCCAGCACGTGGGACCTATCCCCAGATACGCAGTATTTT. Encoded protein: CASTWDLSPDTQYF.

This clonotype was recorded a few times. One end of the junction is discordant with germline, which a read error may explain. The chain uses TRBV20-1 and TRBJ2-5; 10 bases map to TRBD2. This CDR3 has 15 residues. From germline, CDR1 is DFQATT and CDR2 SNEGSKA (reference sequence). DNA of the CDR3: TGCAGTGCTAGTGAACTAGCGGGGAGGGAAGAGACCCGGTACTTC. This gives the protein CSASELAGREETRYF.

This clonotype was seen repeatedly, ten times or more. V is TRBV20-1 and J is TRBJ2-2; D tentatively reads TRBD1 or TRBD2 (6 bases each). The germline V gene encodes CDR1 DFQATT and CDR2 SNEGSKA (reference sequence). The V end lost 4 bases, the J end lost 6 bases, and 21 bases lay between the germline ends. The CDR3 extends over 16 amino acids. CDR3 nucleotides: TGCAGTGCTAAACCAACAGGGAGGATGCCGTCCGGGGAGCTGTTTTTT. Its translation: CSAKPTGRMPSGELFF.

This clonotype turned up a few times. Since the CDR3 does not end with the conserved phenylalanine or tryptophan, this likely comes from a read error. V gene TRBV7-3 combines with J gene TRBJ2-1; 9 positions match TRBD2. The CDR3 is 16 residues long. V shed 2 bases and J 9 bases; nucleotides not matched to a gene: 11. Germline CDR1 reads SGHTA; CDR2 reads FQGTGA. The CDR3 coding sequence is TGTGCCAGCAGCTTAGATAGCGGGAGACTGTGGGGTGAGCAGTTCATC. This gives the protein CASSLDSGRLWGEQFI.

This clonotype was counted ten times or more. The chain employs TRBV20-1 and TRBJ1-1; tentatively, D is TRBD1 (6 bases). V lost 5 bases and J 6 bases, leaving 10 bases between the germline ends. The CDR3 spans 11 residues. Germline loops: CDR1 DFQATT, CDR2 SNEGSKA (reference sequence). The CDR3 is CSAHRVPEAFF. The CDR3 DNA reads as TGCAGTGCTCACAGGGTGCCTGAAGCTTTCTTT.

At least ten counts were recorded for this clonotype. The CDR3 DNA follows: TGCGCCAGCAGCTTACAGGGACTGCAAGAGACCCAGTACTTC. Residues: CASSLQGLQETQYF. The chain joins TRBV5-1 to TRBJ2-5; D possibly uses TRBD1 or TRBD2 (6 bases each). The CDR3 runs to 14 residues. The germline V gene has CDR1 SGHRS and CDR2 YFSETQ. V was trimmed by 2 bases and J by 2 bases, leaving 10 bases between them.

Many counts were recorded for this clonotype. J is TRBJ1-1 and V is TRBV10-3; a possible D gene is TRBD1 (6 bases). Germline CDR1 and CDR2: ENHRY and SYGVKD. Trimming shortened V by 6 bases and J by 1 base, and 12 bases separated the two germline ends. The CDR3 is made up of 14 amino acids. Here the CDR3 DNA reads TGTGCCATCAGCACCCCGGACAGGAACACTGAAGCTTTCTTT. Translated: CAISTPDRNTEAFF.

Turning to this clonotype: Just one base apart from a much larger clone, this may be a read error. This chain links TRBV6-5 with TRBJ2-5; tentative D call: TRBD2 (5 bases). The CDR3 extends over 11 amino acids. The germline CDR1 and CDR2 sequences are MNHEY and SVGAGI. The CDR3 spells CSSTRGETQYF. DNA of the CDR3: TGTTCCAGCACGAGAGGGGAGACCCAGTACTTC.

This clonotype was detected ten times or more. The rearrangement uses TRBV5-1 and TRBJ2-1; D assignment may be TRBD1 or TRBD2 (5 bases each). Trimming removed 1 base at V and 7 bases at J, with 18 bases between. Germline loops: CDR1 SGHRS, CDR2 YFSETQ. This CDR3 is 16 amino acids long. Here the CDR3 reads CASSLYSSRERNEQFF. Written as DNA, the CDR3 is TGCGCCAGCAGCTTGTATTCATCCAGGGAGAGGAATGAGCAGTTCTTC.

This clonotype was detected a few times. The CDR3 nucleotides read TGTGCCAGCAGTTTTGAGGGTGAGCAGTTCTTC. Translation gives CASSFEGEQFF. The chain joins TRBV12-3 or TRBV12-4 to TRBJ2-1; possible D gene TRBD2, 5 bases. V dropped 3 bases and J dropped 9 bases, with 6 bases sitting between them. The CDR3 is 11 residues long.

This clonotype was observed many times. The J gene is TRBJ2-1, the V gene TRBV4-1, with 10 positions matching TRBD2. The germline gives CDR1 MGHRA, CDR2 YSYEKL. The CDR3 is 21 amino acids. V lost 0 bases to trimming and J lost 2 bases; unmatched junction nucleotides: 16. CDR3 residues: CASSQDRVLASGRGTYNEQFF. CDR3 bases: TGCGCCAGCAGCCAAGATCGGGTCTTGGCTAGCGGGAGAGGCACCTACAATGAGCAGTTCTTC.

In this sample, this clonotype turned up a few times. The CDR3 spells CASSLGPGQGAADTQYF. The CDR3 DNA reads as TGTGCCAGCAGCTTAGGTCCTGGACAGGGGGCCGCAGATACGCAGTATTTT. The chain recombines TRBV7-9 with TRBJ2-3; 11 bases are a match to TRBD1. This CDR3 has 17 amino acids. Germline loops: CDR1 SEHNR, CDR2 FQNEAQ (reference sequence). Trimming cost V 1 base and J 4 bases; bases outside gene matches: 7.